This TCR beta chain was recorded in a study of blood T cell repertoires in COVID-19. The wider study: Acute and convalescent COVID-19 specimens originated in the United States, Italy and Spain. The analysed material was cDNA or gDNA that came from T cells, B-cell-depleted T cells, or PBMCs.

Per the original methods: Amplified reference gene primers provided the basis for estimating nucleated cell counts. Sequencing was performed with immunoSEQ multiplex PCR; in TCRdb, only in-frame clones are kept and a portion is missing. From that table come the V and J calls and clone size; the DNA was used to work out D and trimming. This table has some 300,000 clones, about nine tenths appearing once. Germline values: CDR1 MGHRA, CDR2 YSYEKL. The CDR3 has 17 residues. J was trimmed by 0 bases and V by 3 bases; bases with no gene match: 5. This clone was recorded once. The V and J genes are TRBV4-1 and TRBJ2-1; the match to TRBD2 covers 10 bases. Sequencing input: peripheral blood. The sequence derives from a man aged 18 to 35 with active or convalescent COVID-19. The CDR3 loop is CASSQYSGRSSYNEQFF. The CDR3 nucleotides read TGCGCCAGCAGCCAGTATAGCGGGAGGAGCTCCTACAATGAGCAGTTCTTC.